This entry features one TCR beta chain sequence. A TCRbeta library incorporating unique molecular identifiers was prepared. Via MiXCR, TCRdb re-called the PCR reads, giving one row per CDR3 protein. The repertoire includes hundreds of thousands of distinct CDR3 sequences, over 25% of them detected once, and approximately 2.3% sits in the top ten. This sample is drawn from a study of T-cell reconstitution after alpha-beta-depleted transplantation in children. The V gene end was trimmed by 4 bases and the J gene end by 5 bases; junction bases not matched to a gene: 10. The CDR3 runs to 16 residues. The sample was PBMCs from the stem cell graft donor, taken from the stem cell graft. The chain couples TRBV12-3 or TRBV12-4 to TRBJ1-2, with 10 bases that match TRBD1. The sequence was obtained from a human donor who donated a stem cell graft to a child with aplastic anemia. DNA for the CDR3: TGTGCCAGCAGTTGGTTGACAGGGGGCGAAAATTATGGCTACACCTTC. This codes for CASSWLTGGENYGYTF.